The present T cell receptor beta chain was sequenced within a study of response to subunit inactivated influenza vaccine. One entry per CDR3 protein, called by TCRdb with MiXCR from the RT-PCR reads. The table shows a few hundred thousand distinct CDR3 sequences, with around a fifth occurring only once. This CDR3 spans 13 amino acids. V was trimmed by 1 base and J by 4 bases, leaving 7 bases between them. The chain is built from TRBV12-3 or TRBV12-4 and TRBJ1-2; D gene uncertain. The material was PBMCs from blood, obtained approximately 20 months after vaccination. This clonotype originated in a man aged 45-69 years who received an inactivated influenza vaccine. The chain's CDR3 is CASSLGPLYGYTF. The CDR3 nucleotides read TGTGCCAGCAGTTTAGGGCCCCTCTATGGCTACACCTTC.